The TCR beta chain under discussion was sequenced for a study of T cell repertoires in cytomegalovirus infection. Study at large: Public signatures in TCR beta pointed to CMV infection and matching HLA type. Study outcomes and limitations: Carriage of CMV together with the relevant HLA was identifiable through cumulative public TCR beta family frequency.

Via MiXCR, TCRdb re-called the reads, giving one row per CDR3 protein. The sample records some 110,000 distinct CDR3 sequences, roughly a tenth being singletons. Ten or more counts support this clonotype. Its antigen is unidentified. Germline V lookup: CDR1 SGHTA, CDR2 FQGNSA. CDR3 size: 13 residues. Trimming took 5 bases from V and 5 from J; bases not matched to a gene: 3. Sequencing was done on a sample of PBMCs, sequenced either directly or after in vitro stimulation (not recorded which). This receptor was identified in a human donor in good health (CMV status not recorded). Some clones in this sample may be carry-over from other donors' samples. The V call is TRBV7-2, the J call TRBJ2-1; TRBD2 matches at 7 bases. The CDR3: CASSREVHNEQFF. In DNA form, the CDR3 reads TGTGCCAGCAGCCGGGAGGTCCACAATGAGCAGTTCTTC.